Sequencing of this T cell receptor beta chain was carried out in a study of T cells in women clearing cervical HPV infection. TCRdb keeps only in-frame clones here, not all; method: immunoSEQ multiplex PCR. The sample data list about 28,000 clones. Worth noting for this clone: Its antigen is not known. The read ends 3 residues before the CDR3 terminus; that terminus is restored from the germline J gene.

Study outcomes and limitations: Cases and controls were distinguished at AUC approximately 0.81 by richness and V genes. Unknown T-cell numbers per sample may underlie the richness differences. CIN3+ cases had significantly higher TCR repertoire richness than controls, but evenness did not differ.

The length of the CDR3 is 12 residues. Germline CDR1 is DFQATT and CDR2 is SNEGSKA (reference sequence). V was shortened by 4 bases and J by 4 bases, with 11 bases between the two germline ends. The chain employs TRBV20-1 and TRBJ2-7, with D tentatively TRBD1 (5 bases). Input material: blood buffy coat. The receptor was isolated from a woman between 18 and 70 years old with a cervical HPV16 infection that either progressed to CIN3+ or cleared (not recorded which). The sequenced CDR3 bases are TGCAGTGCTACCTCCCAGGGATACGAG. This encodes CSATSQGYE. In full, the CDR3 reads CSATSQGYEQYF.